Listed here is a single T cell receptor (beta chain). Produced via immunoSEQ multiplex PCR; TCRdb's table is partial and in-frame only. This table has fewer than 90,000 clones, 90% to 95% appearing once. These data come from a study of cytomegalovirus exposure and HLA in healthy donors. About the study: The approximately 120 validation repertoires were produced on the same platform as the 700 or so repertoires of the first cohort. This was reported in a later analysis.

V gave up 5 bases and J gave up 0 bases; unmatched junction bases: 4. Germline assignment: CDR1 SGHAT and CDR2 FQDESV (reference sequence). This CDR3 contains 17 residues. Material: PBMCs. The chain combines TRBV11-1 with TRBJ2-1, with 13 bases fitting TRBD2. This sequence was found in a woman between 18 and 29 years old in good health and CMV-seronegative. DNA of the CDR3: TGTGCCAGCAGCCCGGGACTAGCGGGGAACTCCTACAATGAGCAGTTCTTC. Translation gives CASSPGLAGNSYNEQFF.